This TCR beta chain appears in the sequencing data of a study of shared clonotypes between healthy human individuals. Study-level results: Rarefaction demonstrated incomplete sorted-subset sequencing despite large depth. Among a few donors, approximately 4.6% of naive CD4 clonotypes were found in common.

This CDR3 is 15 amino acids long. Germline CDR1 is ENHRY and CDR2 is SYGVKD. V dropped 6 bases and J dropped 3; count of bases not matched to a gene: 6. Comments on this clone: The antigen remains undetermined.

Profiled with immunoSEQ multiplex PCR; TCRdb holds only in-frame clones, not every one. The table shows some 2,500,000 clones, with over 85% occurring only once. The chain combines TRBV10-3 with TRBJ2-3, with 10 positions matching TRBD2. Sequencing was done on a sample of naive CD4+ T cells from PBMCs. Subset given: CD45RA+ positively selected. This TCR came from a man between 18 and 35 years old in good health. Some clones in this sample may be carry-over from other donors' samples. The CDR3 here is CAIRAGLAETDTQYF. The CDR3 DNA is TGTGCCATCAGGGCTGGACTAGCGGAGACAGATACGCAGTATTTT.